The sample holds one count of the clone carrying this T cell receptor beta chain. Its antigen is not identified. The data were taken from a study of T cell responses to AZD1222 COVID-19 vaccine. Assay: immunoSEQ multiplex PCR; the TCRdb copy retains only in-frame clones and omits some. Of 100,000 or so clones listed, around nine tenths are singletons. Study-level points and caveats: Seropositive AZD1222 recipients at baseline numbered only 6 or 7.

Germline V CDR1 and CDR2: SGHNT, YYREEE (reference sequence). Trimming left V 2 bases short and J 9 bases short, with 3 bases between. CDR3 size: 10 residues. This sequence originates from an adult who received the AZD1222 COVID-19 vaccine. The chain carries TRBV5-4 and TRBJ1-3; unclear D gene. The material sequenced was peripheral blood, taken 28 days after the second AZD1222 dose. The CDR3 DNA reads as TGTGCCAGCAGCTTAAGCACCATATATTTT. As protein: CASSLSTIYF.